This T cell receptor (beta chain) was profiled in a study of CD8+ T cells in alopecia areata. Study at large: Patients received oral tofacitinib, 5 to 10 mg twice daily, for moderate-to-severe alopecia areata.

The treatment was: oral pan-JAK inhibitor, 5-10 mg twice daily. Study outcomes and limitations: Although TCR sharing was seen in mice, sharing across patients was less clear, possibly for HLA-related reasons. Having one nonresponder leaves uncertain how baseline CD8+ expansion relates to response.

cDNA serving as the sequencing template came from extracted, reverse transcribed RNA. Method: immunoSEQ multiplex PCR; TCRdb's copy keeps in-frame clones and lacks some. The sample has some 100,000 clones; roughly 40% are singletons. With regard to this clone: The antigen remains undetermined. Within the sample, other DNA sequences also encode this same CDR3.

The CDR3 contains 11 residues. The germline V gene has CDR1 SQVTM and CDR2 ANQGSEA. V was pared by 6 bases and J by 4 bases, with 3 bases of the junction left unmatched. The chain links TRBV29-1 to TRBJ2-7; 7 nucleotides match TRBD2. Sequencing was performed on CD8+ T cells sorted from blood, taken at week 24, from a patient treated with tofacitinib. This clonotype originated in a human donor with alopecia areata. The CDR3 bases are TGCAGCGTCGGCGGGAGTTACGAGCAGTACTTC. Amino acids: CSVGGSYEQYF.